This T cell receptor beta chain was documented in a study of T cells in localized non-small cell lung cancer. Details on this clone: The antigen remains undetermined.

Study-level points and caveats: Tumor samples were not multi-region, leaving intratumor heterogeneity unexcluded.

V lost 5 bases and J 2 bases, leaving 14 bases between the germline ends. Germline V gives CDR1 MDHEN, CDR2 SYDVKM. This CDR3 has 15 amino acids. This table comes from immunoSEQ multiplex PCR, and its TCRdb copy is limited to in-frame clones, with some not included. The data contain some 52,000 clones, less than 85% of them singletons. This clonotype was obtained from a woman aged 35 to 75 with stage II lung adenocarcinoma. This chain links TRBV28 with TRBJ2-3, with a tentative D call TRBD1 (5 bases). The sample in question was PBMCs, obtained before any cancer treatment. The CDR3 region has the DNA TGTGCCAGCAGTATGTCCAGGGAATCCACAGATACGCAGTATTTT. Translation gives CASSMSRESTDTQYF.